This TCR beta chain came from a study of blood T cell repertoires in COVID-19. Background on the study: From the United States, Italy and Spain came samples of acute and convalescent COVID-19.

Germline CDR1 reads LNHDA; CDR2 reads SQIVND (reference sequence). CDR3 size: 16 residues. Trimming shortened V by 11 bases and J by 0 bases, and 23 bases separated the two germline ends. As handled by the study authors: Researchers report that nucleated cell counts were estimated from reference gene primer amplification. Here immunoSEQ multiplex PCR was the method, and the copy in TCRdb shows in-frame clones only, minus some. V and J calls and clone size come straight from that table; D and trimming were deduced from the DNA. The repertoire includes 150,000 to 200,000 clones, nearly 90% of them detected once, and roughly 2.4% sits in the top ten. Clinical history as reported by participants underpinned cohort assignment.

The receptor was derived from a woman in her 40s with acute COVID-19. This rearrangement joins TRBV19 to TRBJ2-7, with D perhaps matching TRBD2 (6 bases). Sequencing was carried out using PBMCs or T cells enriched from blood (not recorded which). The CDR3 sequence: CAHSRGPGTSSYEQYF. The CDR3 DNA reads as TGTGCCCACAGTAGGGGACCGGGGACTTCCTCCTACGAGCAGTACTTC.